This is a list of T cell receptor beta chains from one sample in a study of shared clonotypes between healthy human individuals. Profiling relied on immunoSEQ multiplex PCR, and the TCRdb table lists in-frame clones only, not all of them. Of nearly 500,000 clones listed, around 78% are singletons. The sample comprised PBMCs. The source is a woman in her thirties or forties in good health. Some clones in this sample may be carry-over from other donors' samples. Both conserved end residues are part of each CDR3. A D gene is named only where the DNA matches it firmly. Only part of the rows carry a size: once, few, many, or a class if the clone is expanded.

D gene: NA; J gene: TRBJ1-1; V gene: TRBV7-2; clone size: NA; CDR3 length: 14; CDR3 DNA: TGTGCCAGCAGCAGAGGAGGGTGGAACACTGAAGCTTTCTTT; CDR3 protein: CASSRGGWNTEAFF
D gene: NA; J gene: TRBJ2-7; V gene: TRBV11-2; clone size: NA; CDR3 length: 13; CDR3 DNA: TGTGCCAGCAGCCTGCATGGGGGCGGGGAGCAGTACTTC; CDR3 protein: CASSLHGGGEQYF
D gene: NA; J gene: TRBJ1-5; V gene: TRBV14; clone size: few; CDR3 length: 13; CDR3 DNA: TGTGCCAGCAGCCAAGGACAAGACCAGCCCCAGCATTTT; CDR3 protein: CASSQGQDQPQHF
D gene: TRBD1; J gene: TRBJ2-7; V gene: TRBV5-6; clone size: NA; CDR3 length: 15; CDR3 DNA: TGTGCCAGCAGCTTCCTCACAGGGGGGAGCGACGAGCAGTACTTC; CDR3 protein: CASSFLTGGSDEQYF
D gene: NA; J gene: TRBJ2-7; V gene: TRBV2; clone size: few; CDR3 length: 11; CDR3 DNA: TGTGCCAGCCACGACGGCTACGAGCAGTACTTC; CDR3 protein: CASHDGYEQYF
D gene: TRBD1; J gene: TRBJ2-5; V gene: TRBV5-1; clone size: NA; CDR3 length: 16; CDR3 DNA: TGCGCCAGCAGCTCAGGACAGGGTGGGATCCAAGAGACCCAGTACTTC; CDR3 protein: CASSSGQGGIQETQYF
D gene: TRBD1; J gene: TRBJ2-3; V gene: TRBV7-9; clone size: NA; CDR3 length: 16; CDR3 DNA: TGTGCCAGCAGCCATGCCGGGACAGGGGTAACAGATACGCAGTATTTT; CDR3 protein: CASSHAGTGVTDTQYF
D gene: TRBD2; J gene: TRBJ2-1; V gene: TRBV18; clone size: NA; CDR3 length: 16; CDR3 DNA: TGTGCCAGCTCACCACTGAGGACTAGCAGGGCAAATGAGCAGTTCTTC; CDR3 protein: CASSPLRTSRANEQFF
D gene: TRBD1; J gene: TRBJ1-5; V gene: TRBV6-1; clone size: few; CDR3 length: 15; CDR3 DNA: TGTGCCAGCAGTACCCGGGACAGGGGCAATCAGCCCCAGCATTTT; CDR3 protein: CASSTRDRGNQPQHF
D gene: NA; J gene: TRBJ1-2; V gene: TRBV15; clone size: NA; CDR3 length: 16; CDR3 DNA: TGTGCCACCAGCAGAGATCTCAGCCTAACTAACTATGGCTACACCTTC; CDR3 protein: CATSRDLSLTNYGYTF
D gene: NA; J gene: TRBJ2-2; V gene: TRBV7-2; clone size: few; CDR3 length: 13; CDR3 DNA: TGTGCCAGCAGCTTAGCGCGGCGCGGGGAGCTGTTTTTT; CDR3 protein: CASSLARRGELFF
D gene: TRBD2; J gene: TRBJ2-7; V gene: TRBV9; clone size: NA; CDR3 length: 14; CDR3 DNA: TGTGCCAGCAGCGTAGGGACTAGCTCATCCGAGCAGTACTTC; CDR3 protein: CASSVGTSSSEQYF
D gene: NA; J gene: TRBJ2-7; V gene: TRBV28; clone size: NA; CDR3 length: 15; CDR3 DNA: TGTGCCAGCACCACCGGACAGCTATTCTCCTACGAGCAGTACTTC; CDR3 protein: CASTTGQLFSYEQYF
D gene: NA; J gene: TRBJ1-1; V gene: TRBV28; clone size: NA; CDR3 length: 13; CDR3 DNA: TGTGCCAGCAGTGCAGGTACGAGAACTGAAGCTTTCTTT; CDR3 protein: CASSAGTRTEAFF
D gene: NA; J gene: TRBJ2-1; V gene: TRBV6-6; clone size: NA; CDR3 length: 12; CDR3 DNA: TGTGCCAGCGGTAGGTCCTACAATGAGCAGTTCTTC; CDR3 protein: CASGRSYNEQFF
D gene: TRBD1; J gene: TRBJ1-4; V gene: TRBV29-1; clone size: many; CDR3 length: 13; CDR3 DNA: TGCAGCGCCAAGGGACAGGGGGTTGAAAAACTGTTTTTT; CDR3 protein: CSAKGQGVEKLFF
D gene: NA; J gene: TRBJ1-2; V gene: TRBV11-2; clone size: NA; CDR3 length: 14; CDR3 DNA: TGTGCCAGCAGCTTAGAACCCACCTCCTATGGCTACACCTTC; CDR3 protein: CASSLEPTSYGYTF
D gene: TRBD2; J gene: TRBJ2-7; V gene: TRBV28; clone size: NA; CDR3 length: 15; CDR3 DNA: TGTGCCAGCAGTTTTGGGCGGGAGGGCGGCTACGAGCAGTACTTC; CDR3 protein: CASSFGREGGYEQYF
D gene: NA; J gene: TRBJ1-5; V gene: TRBV19; clone size: many; CDR3 length: 13; CDR3 DNA: TGTGCCAGTAGTACTGACAGAAATCAGCCCCAGCATTTT; CDR3 protein: CASSTDRNQPQHF
D gene: NA; J gene: TRBJ1-5; V gene: TRBV19; clone size: NA; CDR3 length: 15; CDR3 DNA: TGTGCCAGTAGTCGCTCCCAAGGAGGCAATCAGCCCCAGCATTTT; CDR3 protein: CASSRSQGGNQPQHF
D gene: NA; J gene: TRBJ1-1; V gene: TRBV19; clone size: many; CDR3 length: 15; CDR3 DNA: TGTGCCAGTAGAAACCCGGGAGGGACGAACACTGAAGCTTTCTTT; CDR3 protein: CASRNPGGTNTEAFF
D gene: NA; J gene: TRBJ2-1; V gene: TRBV5-1; clone size: NA; CDR3 length: 11; CDR3 DNA: TGCGCCAGCAGCTTGGGCTATGAGCAGTTCTTC; CDR3 protein: CASSLGYEQFF
D gene: NA; J gene: TRBJ1-1; V gene: TRBV5-1; clone size: few; CDR3 length: 14; CDR3 DNA: TGCGCCAGCAGCCCAAACACACAGGGCACTGAAGCTTTCTTT; CDR3 protein: CASSPNTQGTEAFF
D gene: NA; J gene: TRBJ2-1; V gene: TRBV29-1; clone size: NA; CDR3 length: 11; CDR3 DNA: TGCAGCGCCGCGGCGGGGAATGAGCAGTTCTTC; CDR3 protein: CSAAAGNEQFF
D gene: NA; J gene: TRBJ2-7; V gene: TRBV13; clone size: NA; CDR3 length: 13; CDR3 DNA: TGTGCCACCTACCGGGGGACGGACTACGAGCAGTACTTC; CDR3 protein: CATYRGTDYEQYF
D gene: NA; J gene: TRBJ2-1; V gene: TRBV2; clone size: NA; CDR3 length: 12; CDR3 DNA: TGTGCCAGCAGTGAGTACGGGGGAACCGTGATCTTC; CDR3 protein: CASSEYGGTVIF
D gene: TRBD2; J gene: TRBJ2-7; V gene: TRBV2; clone size: NA; CDR3 length: 15; CDR3 DNA: TGTGCCAGCAGGATGGATCTAGCGGGAGGCTCCGAGCAGTACTTC; CDR3 protein: CASRMDLAGGSEQYF
D gene: TRBD1; J gene: TRBJ2-2; V gene: TRBV4-3; clone size: NA; CDR3 length: 16; CDR3 DNA: TGCGCCAGCAGCCAGGACAGGGGGAAGAACACCGGGGAGCTGTTTTTT; CDR3 protein: CASSQDRGKNTGELFF
D gene: NA; J gene: TRBJ2-7; V gene: TRBV5-4; clone size: NA; CDR3 length: 15; CDR3 DNA: TGTGCCAGCAGCTTCCTAGAGAGATCCGAGTACGAGCAGTACTTC; CDR3 protein: CASSFLERSEYEQYF
D gene: NA; J gene: TRBJ2-7; V gene: TRBV29-1; clone size: few; CDR3 length: 12; CDR3 DNA: TGCAGCGCCACGCGGAGTTCCTACGAGCAGTACTTC; CDR3 protein: CSATRSSYEQYF
D gene: NA; J gene: TRBJ2-1; V gene: TRBV9; clone size: NA; CDR3 length: 14; CDR3 DNA: TGTGCCAGCAGCGCTTCCGGGACTTACAATGAGCAGTTCTTC; CDR3 protein: CASSASGTYNEQFF
D gene: NA; J gene: TRBJ2-3; V gene: TRBV2; clone size: NA; CDR3 length: 15; CDR3 DNA: TGTGCCAGCAGTGAAGACAGGGTTGAGGGAGATACGCAGTATTTT; CDR3 protein: CASSEDRVEGDTQYF
D gene: NA; J gene: TRBJ2-5; V gene: TRBV29-1; clone size: once; CDR3 length: 16; CDR3 DNA: TGCAGCGTTCCGGATTTGGGGGCCCAACCAGGAGAGACCCAGTACTTC; CDR3 protein: CSVPDLGAQPGETQYF
D gene: TRBD2; J gene: TRBJ2-7; V gene: TRBV30; clone size: NA; CDR3 length: 11; CDR3 DNA: TGTGCCAACGGGAGGGGCTACGAGCAGTACTTC; CDR3 protein: CANGRGYEQYF
D gene: TRBD2; J gene: TRBJ2-3; V gene: TRBV19; clone size: NA; CDR3 length: 15; CDR3 DNA: TGTGCCAGCAACCAGAGGAGCGGGAGGGCAGATACGCAGTATTTT; CDR3 protein: CASNQRSGRADTQYF
D gene: NA; J gene: TRBJ2-7; V gene: TRBV11-2; clone size: NA; CDR3 length: 14; CDR3 DNA: TGTGCCAGCAGCCCCCTCAGGGGGGACTACGAGCAGTACTTC; CDR3 protein: CASSPLRGDYEQYF
D gene: NA; J gene: TRBJ2-6; V gene: TRBV7-9; clone size: NA; CDR3 length: 19; CDR3 DNA: TGTGCCAGCAGCCTCCCGGGGGGACAGTTTGCTTCTGGGGCCAACGTCCTGACTTTC; CDR3 protein: CASSLPGGQFASGANVLTF
D gene: NA; J gene: TRBJ1-5; V gene: TRBV7-9; clone size: NA; CDR3 length: 13; CDR3 DNA: TGTGCCAGCAGCTTAGAGGGCTCTCAGCCCCAGCATTTT; CDR3 protein: CASSLEGSQPQHF
D gene: NA; J gene: TRBJ1-1; V gene: TRBV5-1; clone size: once; CDR3 length: 16; CDR3 DNA: TGCGCCAGCAGCTTGGTGTCAGGGTGGGGGAACACTGAAGCTTTCTTT; CDR3 protein: CASSLVSGWGNTEAFF
D gene: NA; J gene: TRBJ2-7; V gene: TRBV5-1; clone size: NA; CDR3 length: 14; CDR3 DNA: TGCGCCAGCAGCTTCGAGGGAGATGGCTACGAGCAGTACTTC; CDR3 protein: CASSFEGDGYEQYF
D gene: NA; J gene: TRBJ2-5; V gene: TRBV7-9; clone size: NA; CDR3 length: 12; CDR3 DNA: TGTGCCAGCAGCCGGCCTGAGGAGACCCAGTACTTC; CDR3 protein: CASSRPEETQYF